The rows below give T cell receptor beta chains drawn from one sample of a study of siplizumab effects on memory and regulatory T cells. Sequencing was performed with immunoSEQ multiplex PCR; in TCRdb, only in-frame clones are kept and a portion is missing. There are around 100,000 clones in the sample; 93% occur only once, and about 0.62% lies in the top ten. Sequencing was done on a sample of Tregs sorted from blood. These receptors were taken from a human donor in good health. The CDR3 runs from the conserved cysteine through the conserved F or W. Each record gives: V gene, clone size, D gene, J gene, CDR3 DNA, CDR3 protein. A D gene is named only where the DNA matches it firmly. Clone size appears in some rows only: once, few, many, or a class for an expanded clone.

V gene: TRBV28
clone size: NA
D gene: NA
J gene: TRBJ2-7
CDR3 DNA: TGTGCCAGCAGCACGGGTGTTTTGGGGATCGCCGAGCAGTACTTC
CDR3 protein: CASSTGVLGIAEQYF

V gene: TRBV9
clone size: once
D gene: TRBD1
J gene: TRBJ2-5
CDR3 DNA: TGTGCCAGCAGCCCCCGGACAGGGGGGTTCGCCCAGTACTTC
CDR3 protein: CASSPRTGGFAQYF

V gene: TRBV30
clone size: NA
D gene: NA
J gene: TRBJ2-3
CDR3 DNA: TGTGCCTGGGGTAGCGGACCCCTGGGCACAGATACGCAGTATTTT
CDR3 protein: CAWGSGPLGTDTQYF

V gene: TRBV18
clone size: NA
D gene: TRBD1
J gene: TRBJ1-1
CDR3 DNA: TGTGCCAGTTCAGCATTGGGACAGCCCAACACTGAAGCTTTCTTT
CDR3 protein: CASSALGQPNTEAFF

V gene: TRBV5-1
clone size: NA
D gene: NA
J gene: TRBJ2-2
CDR3 DNA: TGCGCCAGCAGCTCCGCTACAGGGACCGGGGAGCTGTTTTTT
CDR3 protein: CASSSATGTGELFF

V gene: TRBV18
clone size: once
D gene: NA
J gene: TRBJ1-1
CDR3 DNA: TGTGCCAGCTCACCCGTATTGGGGGGCATGAACACTGAAGCTTTCTTT
CDR3 protein: CASSPVLGGMNTEAFF

V gene: TRBV14
clone size: NA
D gene: TRBD1
J gene: TRBJ2-2
CDR3 DNA: TGTGCCAGCAGCCCCTTAATCGAGGGGGCGACCGGGGAGCTGTTTTTT
CDR3 protein: CASSPLIEGATGELFF

V gene: TRBV5-4
clone size: NA
D gene: TRBD2
J gene: TRBJ2-1
CDR3 DNA: TGTGCCAGCAGCTTGGTGGGGGGGACTAGCGGGAGACCCTCCTACAATGAGCAGTTCTTC
CDR3 protein: CASSLVGGTSGRPSYNEQFF

V gene: TRBV7-2
clone size: NA
D gene: NA
J gene: TRBJ1-1
CDR3 DNA: TGTGCCAGCAGCTTAGGCCCGACGGCGAACACTGAAGCTTTCTTT
CDR3 protein: CASSLGPTANTEAFF

V gene: TRBV6-6
clone size: NA
D gene: NA
J gene: TRBJ2-5
CDR3 DNA: TGTGCCAGCTCCCGCGGGGAGACCCAGTACTTC
CDR3 protein: CASSRGETQYF

V gene: TRBV11-2
clone size: NA
D gene: NA
J gene: TRBJ2-6
CDR3 DNA: TGTGCCAGCAGCTTCTTGGGTTTTTCTGGGGCCAACGTCCTGACTTTC
CDR3 protein: CASSFLGFSGANVLTF

V gene: TRBV10-3
clone size: NA
D gene: TRBD2
J gene: TRBJ2-5
CDR3 DNA: TGTGCCATCAGTCGGACTAGCGGGGTGGAGACCCAGTACTTC
CDR3 protein: CAISRTSGVETQYF

V gene: TRBV11-2
clone size: NA
D gene: NA
J gene: TRBJ2-2
CDR3 DNA: TGTGCCAGCAGCTTAATCAGGGACACCGGGGAGCTGTTTTTT
CDR3 protein: CASSLIRDTGELFF

V gene: TRBV5-1
clone size: NA
D gene: NA
J gene: TRBJ2-3
CDR3 DNA: TGCGCCAGCAGCCCGTGGCTCACAGATACGCAGTATTTT
CDR3 protein: CASSPWLTDTQYF

V gene: TRBV10-3
clone size: NA
D gene: NA
J gene: TRBJ2-7
CDR3 DNA: TGTGCCATCAGTGAGGCTCCAGTTGACTACGAGCAGTACTTC
CDR3 protein: CAISEAPVDYEQYF

V gene: TRBV7-8
clone size: once
D gene: NA
J gene: TRBJ1-3
CDR3 DNA: TGTGCCAGCAGCTACAGCAACCGAAACACCATATATTTT
CDR3 protein: CASSYSNRNTIYF

V gene: TRBV5-1
clone size: NA
D gene: TRBD1
J gene: TRBJ2-3
CDR3 DNA: TGCGCCAGCAGCACCTACAGGGGGCAGGCAGATACGCAGTATTTT
CDR3 protein: CASSTYRGQADTQYF

V gene: TRBV27
clone size: NA
D gene: TRBD1
J gene: TRBJ2-1
CDR3 DNA: TGTGCCAGCAGGGACAGGTCGCACTGGAATGAGCAGTTCTTC
CDR3 protein: CASRDRSHWNEQFF

V gene: TRBV5-5
clone size: NA
D gene: NA
J gene: TRBJ1-4
CDR3 DNA: TGTGCCAGCAGCTTGGCGCAGTACGAAAAACTGTTTTTT
CDR3 protein: CASSLAQYEKLFF

V gene: TRBV6-1
clone size: NA
D gene: NA
J gene: TRBJ1-1
CDR3 DNA: TGTGCCAGCAGTCAGTCAGGGTCAGCCGTCACTGAAGCTTTCTTT
CDR3 protein: CASSQSGSAVTEAFF

V gene: TRBV7-2
clone size: once
D gene: NA
J gene: TRBJ1-2
CDR3 DNA: TGTGCCAGCAGCATACAGGGTCCCTCTAACTATGGCTACACCTTC
CDR3 protein: CASSIQGPSNYGYTF

V gene: TRBV19
clone size: NA
D gene: NA
J gene: TRBJ2-4
CDR3 DNA: TGTGCCAGTAGTATAGTGGGGCAGGGTCGTGCCAAAAACATTCAGTACTTC
CDR3 protein: CASSIVGQGRAKNIQYF

V gene: TRBV9
clone size: NA
D gene: TRBD2
J gene: TRBJ2-1
CDR3 DNA: TGTGCCAGCAGCCTCACCCCAAGCGGGAGTGGTTACAATGAGCAGTTCTTC
CDR3 protein: CASSLTPSGSGYNEQFF

V gene: TRBV2
clone size: NA
D gene: TRBD2
J gene: TRBJ2-7
CDR3 DNA: TGTGCCAGCAGGGCGGGAGGGTACGAGCAGTACTTC
CDR3 protein: CASRAGGYEQYF

V gene: TRBV18
clone size: NA
D gene: TRBD2
J gene: TRBJ2-3
CDR3 DNA: TGTGCCAGCTCTTTAGGACTAGCTCGCACAGATACGCAGTATTTT
CDR3 protein: CASSLGLARTDTQYF

V gene: TRBV6-4
clone size: NA
D gene: NA
J gene: TRBJ2-4
CDR3 DNA: TGTGCCAGCAGTGATTGGGGGTACATTCAGTACTTC
CDR3 protein: CASSDWGYIQYF

V gene: TRBV29-1
clone size: NA
D gene: TRBD1
J gene: TRBJ1-1
CDR3 DNA: TGCAGCGTGGGACAGGTTACCTACACTGAAGCTTTCTTT
CDR3 protein: CSVGQVTYTEAFF

V gene: TRBV19
clone size: NA
D gene: NA
J gene: TRBJ1-6
CDR3 DNA: TGTGCCAGTAGCACGCTACCTACCGGGACGGGGAATTCACCCCTCCACTTT
CDR3 protein: CASSTLPTGTGNSPLHF

V gene: TRBV6-5
clone size: once
D gene: NA
J gene: TRBJ1-1
CDR3 DNA: TGTGCCAGCGGATACACTCCCTTTAACACTGAAGCTTTCTTT
CDR3 protein: CASGYTPFNTEAFF

V gene: TRBV11-1
clone size: NA
D gene: TRBD1
J gene: TRBJ2-7
CDR3 DNA: TGTGCCAGCAGCTTTAGTAAAGTTTCGAACAGGGGGAGCTACGAGCAGTACTTC
CDR3 protein: CASSFSKVSNRGSYEQYF

V gene: TRBV7-9
clone size: NA
D gene: NA
J gene: TRBJ2-1
CDR3 DNA: TGTGCCAGCAGCTTAGCGGTTTACAATGAGCAGTTCTTC
CDR3 protein: CASSLAVYNEQFF

V gene: TRBV25-1
clone size: NA
D gene: TRBD1
J gene: TRBJ1-1
CDR3 DNA: TGTGCCAGTCTAACCGGGACAGGGAGTACTGAAGCTTTCTTT
CDR3 protein: CASLTGTGSTEAFF

V gene: TRBV10-3
clone size: NA
D gene: NA
J gene: TRBJ1-6
CDR3 DNA: TGTGCCATCAGTGGAGGGGAAGGTTCACCCCTCCACTTT
CDR3 protein: CAISGGEGSPLHF

V gene: TRBV20-1
clone size: NA
D gene: NA
J gene: TRBJ2-3
CDR3 DNA: TGCAGTGCACCCGCCACAGATACGCAGTATTTT
CDR3 protein: CSAPATDTQYF

V gene: TRBV15
clone size: NA
D gene: NA
J gene: TRBJ1-5
CDR3 DNA: TGTGCCACCAGCAGAGAGTTGGGATTGAGCAATCAGCCCCAGCATTTT
CDR3 protein: CATSRELGLSNQPQHF

V gene: TRBV29-1
clone size: NA
D gene: NA
J gene: TRBJ2-3
CDR3 DNA: TGCAGCGTTGACTTCACAGATACGCAGTATTTT
CDR3 protein: CSVDFTDTQYF

V gene: TRBV19
clone size: NA
D gene: NA
J gene: TRBJ1-1
CDR3 DNA: TGTGCCAGTACAACGACGTCGAACACTGAAGCTTTCTTT
CDR3 protein: CASTTTSNTEAFF

V gene: TRBV15
clone size: NA
D gene: NA
J gene: TRBJ1-2
CDR3 DNA: TGTGCCACCAGCGGGGTTGGAGGGTTTGGCTACACCTTC
CDR3 protein: CATSGVGGFGYTF

V gene: TRBV13
clone size: NA
D gene: TRBD2
J gene: TRBJ2-7
CDR3 DNA: TGTGCCAGCAGCCCTGCCGGTGCGGGGGGCCCCTACGAGCAGTACTTC
CDR3 protein: CASSPAGAGGPYEQYF

V gene: TRBV7-3
clone size: NA
D gene: TRBD2
J gene: TRBJ2-1
CDR3 DNA: TGTGCCAGCAGCTCGGGAGCGGGGTTAAGCTCCTACAATGAGCAGTTCTTC
CDR3 protein: CASSSGAGLSSYNEQFF

V gene: TRBV21-1
clone size: NA
D gene: NA
J gene: TRBJ1-5
CDR3 DNA: TGTGCCAGCAGGGAGCCCGGAGGGGGCGCGGGATTCCCAAGGCCCCAGCATTTT
CDR3 protein: CASREPGGGAGFPRPQHF

V gene: TRBV5-6
clone size: NA
D gene: NA
J gene: TRBJ1-1
CDR3 DNA: TGTGCCAGCAGCCCGGTGACAGGTCTGAACACTGAAGCTTTCTTT
CDR3 protein: CASSPVTGLNTEAFF

V gene: TRBV28
clone size: NA
D gene: NA
J gene: TRBJ1-5
CDR3 DNA: TGTGCCAGCAGTTTAGCGGGTCAGCCCCAGCATTTT
CDR3 protein: CASSLAGQPQHF

V gene: TRBV6-1
clone size: NA
D gene: NA
J gene: TRBJ1-2
CDR3 DNA: TGTGCCAGCAGTTCCGTCAGAAACTATGGCTACACCTTC
CDR3 protein: CASSSVRNYGYTF

V gene: TRBV5-6
clone size: NA
D gene: NA
J gene: TRBJ1-4
CDR3 DNA: TGTGCCAGCAGCTTAGACTGGCCTAATGAAAAACTGTTTTTT
CDR3 protein: CASSLDWPNEKLFF

V gene: TRBV5-1
clone size: NA
D gene: NA
J gene: TRBJ2-7
CDR3 DNA: TGCGCCAGCAGCTTGGACAGGTCGGCCTACGAGCAGTACTTC
CDR3 protein: CASSLDRSAYEQYF

V gene: TRBV7-9
clone size: NA
D gene: NA
J gene: TRBJ1-4
CDR3 DNA: TGTGCCAGCAGTCGACGGGGTAATGAAAAACTGTTTTTT
CDR3 protein: CASSRRGNEKLFF

V gene: TRBV6-1
clone size: NA
D gene: TRBD2
J gene: TRBJ2-5
CDR3 DNA: TGTGCCAGCATGGGCTACGGGAGGGAGACCCAGTACTTC
CDR3 protein: CASMGYGRETQYF

V gene: TRBV9
clone size: NA
D gene: TRBD1
J gene: TRBJ1-2
CDR3 DNA: TGTGCCAGCACGGGACAGGGGATGCTCCGGTATGGCTACACCTTC
CDR3 protein: CASTGQGMLRYGYTF

V gene: TRBV12-5
clone size: once
D gene: NA
J gene: TRBJ1-2
CDR3 DNA: TGTGCTAGTGGTTCCTGGACAGATAACTATGGCTACACCTTC
CDR3 protein: CASGSWTDNYGYTF

V gene: TRBV7-8
clone size: NA
D gene: TRBD1
J gene: TRBJ2-7
CDR3 DNA: TGTGCCAGCAGCTTAGCCGACAGGGCCTACGAGCAGTACTTC
CDR3 protein: CASSLADRAYEQYF

V gene: TRBV11-3
clone size: NA
D gene: NA
J gene: TRBJ2-3
CDR3 DNA: TGTGCCAGCAGCCTGGGACTGAGCACAGATACGCAGTATTTT
CDR3 protein: CASSLGLSTDTQYF

V gene: TRBV5-6
clone size: NA
D gene: TRBD2
J gene: TRBJ2-1
CDR3 DNA: TGTGCCAGCAGCTCGGTTGAGCCGGGACTAGGACCCTACAATGAGCAGTTCTTC
CDR3 protein: CASSSVEPGLGPYNEQFF